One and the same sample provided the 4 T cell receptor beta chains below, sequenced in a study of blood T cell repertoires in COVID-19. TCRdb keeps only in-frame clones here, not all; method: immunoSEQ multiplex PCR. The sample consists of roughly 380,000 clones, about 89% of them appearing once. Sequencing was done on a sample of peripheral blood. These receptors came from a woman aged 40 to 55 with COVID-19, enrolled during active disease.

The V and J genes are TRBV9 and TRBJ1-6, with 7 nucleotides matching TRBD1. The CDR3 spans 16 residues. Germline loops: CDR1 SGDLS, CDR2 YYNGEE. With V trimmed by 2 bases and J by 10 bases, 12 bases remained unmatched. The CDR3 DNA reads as TGTGCCAGCAGCGTCGGACAGGCAGGGTTGGGGTCACCCCTCCACTTT. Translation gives CASSVGQAGLGSPLHF.

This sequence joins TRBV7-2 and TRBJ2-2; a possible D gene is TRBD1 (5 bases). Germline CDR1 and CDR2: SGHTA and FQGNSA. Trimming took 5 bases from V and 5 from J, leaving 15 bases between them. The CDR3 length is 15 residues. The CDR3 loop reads CASSPFGARTGELFF. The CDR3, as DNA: TGTGCCAGCAGCCCTTTTGGGGCTCGGACCGGGGAGCTGTTTTTT.

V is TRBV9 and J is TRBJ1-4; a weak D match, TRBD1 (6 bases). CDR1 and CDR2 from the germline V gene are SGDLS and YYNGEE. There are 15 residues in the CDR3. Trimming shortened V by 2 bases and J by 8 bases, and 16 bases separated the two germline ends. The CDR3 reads CASSVGTGQREKLFF. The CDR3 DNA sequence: TGTGCCAGCAGCGTGGGAACGGGACAACGGGAAAAACTGTTTTTT.

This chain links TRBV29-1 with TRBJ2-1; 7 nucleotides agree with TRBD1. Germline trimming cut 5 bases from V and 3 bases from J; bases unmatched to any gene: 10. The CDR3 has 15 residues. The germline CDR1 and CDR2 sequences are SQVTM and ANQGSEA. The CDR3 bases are TGCAGCGTTTTGAGGACAGGTGACTTCTACAATGAGCAGTTCTTC. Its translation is CSVLRTGDFYNEQFF.